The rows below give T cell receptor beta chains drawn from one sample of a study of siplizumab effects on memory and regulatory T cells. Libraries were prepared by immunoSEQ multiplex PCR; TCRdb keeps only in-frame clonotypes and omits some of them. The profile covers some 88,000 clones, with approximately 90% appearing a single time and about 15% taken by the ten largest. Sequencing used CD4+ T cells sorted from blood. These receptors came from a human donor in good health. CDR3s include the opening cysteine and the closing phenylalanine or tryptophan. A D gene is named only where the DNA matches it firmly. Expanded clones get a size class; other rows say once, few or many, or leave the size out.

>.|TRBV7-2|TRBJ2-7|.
TGTGCCAGCAGCCCTACTCGGGATGGGTACGAGCAGTACTTC
CASSPTRDGYEQYF
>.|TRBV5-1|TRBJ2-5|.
TGCGCCAGCAGCTTCCCAGGCCAAGAGACCCAGTACTTC
CASSFPGQETQYF
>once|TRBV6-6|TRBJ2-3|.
TGTGCCAGCAGTTACAGGGATACGCAGTATTTT
CASSYRDTQYF
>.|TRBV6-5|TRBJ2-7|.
TGTGCCAGCAGTTACTCGTTCCACGAGCAGTACTTC
CASSYSFHEQYF
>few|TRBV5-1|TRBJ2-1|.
TGCGCCAGCAGCGGAGAAACAGGGTTCCTCTACAATGAGCAGTTCTTC
CASSGETGFLYNEQFF
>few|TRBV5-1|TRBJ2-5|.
TGCGCCAGCAGCCCTAACGCCCCCCAAGAGACCCAGTACTTC
CASSPNAPQETQYF
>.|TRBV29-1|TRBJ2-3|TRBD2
TGCAGCGTTGAAGTTGACGTAGCGGGAGATACGCAGTATTTT
CSVEVDVAGDTQYF
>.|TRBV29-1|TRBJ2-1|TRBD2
TGCAGCGTTGACCCGGGACTAGATTACAATGAGCAGTTCTTC
CSVDPGLDYNEQFF
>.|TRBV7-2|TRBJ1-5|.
TGTGCCAGCAGCTTAGTAGCGTCTGGACAGCCCCAGCATTTT
CASSLVASGQPQHF
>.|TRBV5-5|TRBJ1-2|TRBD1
TGTGCCAGCATTCGAACCCAGGGGGCGAGCTTCTATGGCTACACCTTC
CASIRTQGASFYGYTF
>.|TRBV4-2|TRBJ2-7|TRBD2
TGTGCCAGCAGCCGACTAGCGGGTACCTACGAGCAGTACTTC
CASSRLAGTYEQYF
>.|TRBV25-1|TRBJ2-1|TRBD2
TGTGCCAGCAGTGAATCTAGCGGGAGGCCGAACAATGAGCAGTTCTTC
CASSESSGRPNNEQFF
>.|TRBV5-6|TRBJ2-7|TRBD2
TGTGCCAGCAGCTTGGTGGTAGCGGGAGGGCCGGAGAGTTACGAGCAGTACTTC
CASSLVVAGGPESYEQYF
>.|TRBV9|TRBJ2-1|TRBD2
TGTGCCAGCCAGGGGACTAGCGGGAGCCGGATTCACAATGAGCAGTTCTTC
CASQGTSGSRIHNEQFF
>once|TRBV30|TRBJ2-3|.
TGTGCCTGGAGTTGGTCTAGCGGCACAGATACGCAGTATTTT
CAWSWSSGTDTQYF
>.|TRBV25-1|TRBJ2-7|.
TGTGCCAGCAGGCGGGTGGACTACGAGCAGTACTTC
CASRRVDYEQYF
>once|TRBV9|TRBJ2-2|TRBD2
TGTGCCAGCAGCGTACTAGCGGAGAACACCGGGGAGCTGTTTTTT
CASSVLAENTGELFF
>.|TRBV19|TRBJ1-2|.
TGTGCCAGTAGCGACAGCTCTCGGAACTATGGCTACACCTTC
CASSDSSRNYGYTF
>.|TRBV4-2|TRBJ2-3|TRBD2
TGTGCCAGCAGCCAACAGACTAGCGGGAGGTCGGATACGCAGTATTTT
CASSQQTSGRSDTQYF
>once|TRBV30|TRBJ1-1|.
TGTGCCTGGAGTGTACCCCCAGGTATGAACACTGAAGCTTTCTTT
CAWSVPPGMNTEAFF
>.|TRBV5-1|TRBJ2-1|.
TGCGCCAGCAGCTTGGCCAAGGAGCAGTTCTTC
CASSLAKEQFF
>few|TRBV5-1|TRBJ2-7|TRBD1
TGCGCCAGCAGCTCCGGGACAGGGCCTAGGGAGCAGTACTTC
CASSSGTGPREQYF
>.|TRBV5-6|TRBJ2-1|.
TGTGCCAGCAGCTTGGTGGCGGGGTACTACAATGAGCAGTTCTTC
CASSLVAGYYNEQFF
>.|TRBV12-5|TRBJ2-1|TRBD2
TGTGCTAGTGGTTCATTAGCGGGAGGATTCAATGAGCAGTTCTTC
CASGSLAGGFNEQFF
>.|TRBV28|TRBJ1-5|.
TGTGCCAGCAGTTTCGGCAGGGACAATCAGCCCCAGCATTTT
CASSFGRDNQPQHF
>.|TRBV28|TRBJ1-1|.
TGTGCCAGCACTAAGCTGGGGCCCACTGAAGCTTTCTTT
CASTKLGPTEAFF
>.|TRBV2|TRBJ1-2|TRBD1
TGTGCCAGCAGCCGGGACAGGGGGCGATCAAACTATGGCTACACCTTC
CASSRDRGRSNYGYTF
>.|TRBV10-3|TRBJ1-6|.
TGTGCCACCACCTCAGGACAGATTAATTCACCCCTCCACTTT
CATTSGQINSPLHF
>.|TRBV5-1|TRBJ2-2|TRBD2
TGCGCCAGCAGCGGACGATCGGCGGGAGGGGGCACCGGGGAGCTGTTTTTT
CASSGRSAGGGTGELFF
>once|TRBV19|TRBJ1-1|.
TGTGCCAGTAGTGTTGCCGCACAGAGCATGAACACTGAAGCTTTCTTT
CASSVAAQSMNTEAFF
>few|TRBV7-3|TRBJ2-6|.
TGTGCCAGCAGTTATCGCTCTGGGGCCAACGTCCTGACTTTC
CASSYRSGANVLTF
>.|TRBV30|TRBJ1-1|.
TGTGCCTGGAGTGCGATAAATGAAGCTTTCTTT
CAWSAINEAFF
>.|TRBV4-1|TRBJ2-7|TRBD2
TGCGCCAGCAGCCAAACGGGACTAGCGGGAGATAACGAGCAGTACTTC
CASSQTGLAGDNEQYF
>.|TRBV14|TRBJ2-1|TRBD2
TGTGCCAGCAGCCAAATGCTTAGCGGGGGGCACAATGAGCAGTTCTTC
CASSQMLSGGHNEQFF
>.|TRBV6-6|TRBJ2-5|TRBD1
TGTGCCAGCAGTTACGAGGGGGCAAGAGAGACCCAGTACTTC
CASSYEGARETQYF
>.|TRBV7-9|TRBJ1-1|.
TGTGCCAGCAGCTTGACCAGGTCGTACACTGAAGCTTTCTTT
CASSLTRSYTEAFF
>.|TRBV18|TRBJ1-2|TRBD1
TGTGCCAGCTCACCGCAGGGGGTAGGTGGCTACACCTTC
CASSPQGVGGYTF
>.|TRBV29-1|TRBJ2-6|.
TGCAGCGTTGAATATGGGGGTTCTGGGGCCAACGTCCTGACTTTC
CSVEYGGSGANVLTF
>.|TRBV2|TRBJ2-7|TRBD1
TGTGCCAGCAGTGAATGGTGGGGACAGGGAGGCTACGAGCAGTACTTC
CASSEWWGQGGYEQYF
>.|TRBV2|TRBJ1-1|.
TGTGCCAGCATTGTTTCGCGGAACACTGAAGCTTTCTTT
CASIVSRNTEAFF
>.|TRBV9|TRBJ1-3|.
TGTGCCAGCAGCGTACTACAGAGGGAGACCACCATATATTTT
CASSVLQRETTIYF
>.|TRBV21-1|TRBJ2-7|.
TGTGCCAGCCTGGGACTAGCGGGCCACGAGCAGTACTTC
CASLGLAGHEQYF
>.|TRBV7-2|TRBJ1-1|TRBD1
TGTGCCAGCAGCAAAGGGGGCAGGGTCACTGAAGCTTTCTTT
CASSKGGRVTEAFF